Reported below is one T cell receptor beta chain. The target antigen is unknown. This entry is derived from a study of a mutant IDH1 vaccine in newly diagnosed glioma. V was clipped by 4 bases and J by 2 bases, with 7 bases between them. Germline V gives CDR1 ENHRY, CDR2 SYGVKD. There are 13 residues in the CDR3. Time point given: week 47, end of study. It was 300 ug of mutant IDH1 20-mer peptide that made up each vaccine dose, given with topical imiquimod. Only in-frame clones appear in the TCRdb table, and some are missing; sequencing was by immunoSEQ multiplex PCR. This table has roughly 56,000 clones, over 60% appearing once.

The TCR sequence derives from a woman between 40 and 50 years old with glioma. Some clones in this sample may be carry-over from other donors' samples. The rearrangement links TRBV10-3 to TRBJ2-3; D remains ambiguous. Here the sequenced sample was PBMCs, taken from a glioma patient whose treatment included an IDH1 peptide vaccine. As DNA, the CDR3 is TGTGCCATCAGTGCGGCAGCCACAGATACGCAGTATTTT. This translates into CAISAAATDTQYF.